This T cell receptor (beta chain) appears in the sequencing data of a study of cytomegalovirus exposure and HLA in healthy donors. PCR employed 60 Vbeta and 13 Jbeta primers. The data were produced by immunoSEQ multiplex PCR, yet TCRdb's version contains in-frame clones alone and is incomplete. The table has 70,000 to 95,000 clones, 78% seen once. As to this clone: What it binds is unknown.

Study conclusions and caveats: Testing in vitro showed three CMV-associated chains specific for CMV antigens.

The ends lost 5 bases at V and 6 bases at J; junction bases unmatched: 9. CDR1 and CDR2 (germline): MNHNS, SASEGT. This CDR3 has 15 residues. Source material: PBMCs. This TCR was sampled from a man in his forties in good health and CMV-seronegative. This chain joins TRBV6-1 and TRBJ2-3; 9 bases map to TRBD2. The chain's CDR3 is CASSHNSGGLDTQYF. In DNA form, the CDR3 reads TGTGCCAGCAGTCATAATAGCGGGGGCTTGGATACGCAGTATTTT.